These 19 T cell receptor beta chains were sequenced from one sample in a study of blood T cell repertoires in COVID-19. TCRdb keeps only in-frame clones here, not all; method: immunoSEQ multiplex PCR. Of fewer than 120,000 clones listed, 82% are singletons. The material sequenced was peripheral blood. The source of these receptors is an older woman with acute or convalescent COVID-19.

The chain links TRBV5-4 to TRBJ1-2; D gene ambiguous. Germline-derived CDR1 and CDR2 are SGHNT and YYREEE (reference sequence). V lost 2 bases, J lost 0 bases, and 11 bases lay in between. The CDR3 contains 15 residues. The CDR3 DNA sequence: TGTGCCAGCAGCTTAGGAGGGTTAGCTAACTATGGCTACACCTTC. It specifies CASSLGGLANYGYTF.

This chain joins TRBV30 and TRBJ1-1; D may be TRBD1 (6 bases). The CDR3 runs 14 residues. Between the trimmed V and J ends, which lost 5 bases and 6 bases, there was a span of 19 bases. In germline, CDR1 is GTSNPN, CDR2 SVGIG (reference sequence). In nucleotides, the CDR3 is TGTGCCTGGGGAAGGGGGGTAGGGGGGGCTGAAGCTTTCTTT. This sequence encodes CAWGRGVGGAEAFF.

This clone was recorded once. V is TRBV11-2 and J is TRBJ1-1; no clear D gene. Trimming pared 0 bases from V and 6 bases from J, leaving 11 bases between. Germline CDR1 reads SGHAT; CDR2 reads FQNNGV. This CDR3 is built from 14 residues. CDR3 protein: CASSLDPGLAEAFF. The CDR3 region has the DNA TGTGCCAGCAGCTTAGATCCGGGTTTGGCTGAAGCTTTCTTT.

As regards this clone: Because the CDR3's place on the DNA is in doubt, the DNA is left out and the CDR3 is given as listed by TCRdb. The chain is built from TRBV4-1 and TRBJ2-3; the D call in the table, TRBD2, was not verified against the DNA. A total of 17 residues make up the CDR3, ends included. Germline V lookup: CDR1 MGHRA, CDR2 YSYEKL. The CDR3: CASSQVLRAGGLDTQYF.

The chain uses TRBV19 and TRBJ1-5, with 9 bases that match TRBD1. The germline V gene has CDR1 LNHDA and CDR2 SQIVND (reference sequence). The CDR3 is 15 residues long. V trimming: 10 bases; J trimming: 6 bases; junction bases outside the gene matches: 13. DNA of the CDR3: TGTGCCACGACCGGGACAGGGATCGAGGGTCAGCCCCAGCATTTT. This gives the protein CATTGTGIEGQPQHF. The full variable domain, completed using reference TRBV19 and TRBJ1-5, is DGGITQSPKYLFRKEGQNVTLSCEQNLNHDAMYWYRQDPGQGLRLIYYSQIVNDFQKGDIAEGYSVSREKKESFPLTVTSAQKNPTAFYLCATTGTGIEGQPQHFGDGTRLSIL.

The chain links TRBV6-5 to TRBJ1-5; TRBD1 might be the D (6 bases). The CDR3 runs to 14 residues. Germline CDR1 reads MNHEY; CDR2 reads SVGAGI. Trimming took 6 bases from V and 5 from J, leaving 14 bases between them. CDR3 DNA sequence: TGTGCCAGCAGCTACGGGACACTCGATCAGCCCCAGCATTTT. Residues: CASSYGTLDQPQHF.

The CDR3 protein is CATSEEGLIGYTF. The CDR3 coding sequence is TGTGCCACCAGTGAGGAGGGGCTGATCGGCTACACCTTC. The rearrangement joins TRBV24-1 to TRBJ1-2, with D tentatively TRBD1 (5 bases). The V and J ends lost 4 bases and 8 bases respectively, with 13 bases between them. This CDR3 spans 13 amino acids. Germline V gene lookup returns CDR1 KGHDR and CDR2 SFDVKD.

This clone was seen a few times. The rearrangement links TRBV5-4 to TRBJ2-5, with 13 bases aligning to TRBD2. Looked up from germline, CDR1 is SGHNT and CDR2 is YYREEE (reference sequence). The length of the CDR3 is 17 residues. The trim removed 5 bases at V and 1 base at J, leaving 8 bases unmatched. CDR3 sequence reads: CASSHGRTSGGQETQYF. DNA of the CDR3: TGTGCCAGCAGTCATGGTAGGACTAGCGGGGGCCAAGAGACCCAGTACTTC.

This rearrangement joins TRBV11-2 to TRBJ2-3; D may be TRBD2 (5 bases). Looked up from germline, CDR1 is SGHAT and CDR2 is FQNNGV. Trimming cost V 3 bases and J 2 bases, with 12 bases left between them. The CDR3 has 15 amino acids. CDR3 nucleotide sequence: TGTGCCAGCAGCTTGGAAGCGACTACCACAGATACGCAGTATTTT. Amino acids: CASSLEATTTDTQYF.

V is TRBV7-9 and J is TRBJ2-7, with D possibly matching TRBD1 (5 bases). V was trimmed by 4 bases and J by 2 bases, leaving 15 bases between them. The CDR3 extends over 15 amino acids. CDR1 and CDR2 from the germline V gene are SEHNR and FQNEAQ (reference sequence). The CDR3 DNA follows: TGTGCCAGCAGCTCCCCCCGGACAAGCCCCTACGAGCAGTACTTC. Amino acid sequence: CASSSPRTSPYEQYF.

Concerning this clone: The junction does not match germline at one end; this may be a read error. J is TRBJ2-2 and V is TRBV7-7; TRBD1 matches 10 bases. CDR3 length: 16 amino acids. The germline gives CDR1 SSHAT, CDR2 FNYEAQ (reference sequence). CDR3 in DNA: TGTGCTAGCAGCTTGGGCCGGGACAGGGGTTCTGGGGAGCTGTTTTTT. Its translation is CASSLGRDRGSGELFF.

This chain links TRBV7-2 with TRBJ1-5, with 7 bases matching TRBD1. The V and J ends lost 1 base and 0 bases, in that order; junction bases with no gene match: 6. CDR3 length equals 17 residues. Germline loops: CDR1 SGHTA, CDR2 FQGNSA. This chain's CDR3 is CASSLEPGQVSNQPQHF. Written as DNA, the CDR3 is TGTGCCAGCAGCTTAGAACCCGGACAGGTTAGCAATCAGCCCCAGCATTTT.

CDR3 loop: CASSHGTGNQPQHF. The CDR3 region has the DNA TGTGCCAGCAGCCACGGGACAGGGAATCAGCCCCAGCATTTT. This sequence joins TRBV3-1 (or the pseudogene TRBV3-2) and TRBJ1-5, with 9 nucleotides matching TRBD1. Trimming at V came to 3 bases and at J to 4 bases, leaving 1 base not matched to a gene. Germline V lookup: CDR1 LGHDT, CDR2 YNNKEL (reference sequence). The CDR3 extends over 14 amino acids.

This clone appeared a single time. This chain links TRBV28 with TRBJ2-7; D remains ambiguous. This CDR3 comprises 13 residues. Trimming took 6 bases from V and 7 from J, leaving 16 bases between them. The V gene's germline CDR1 is MDHEN and CDR2 SYDVKM. The CDR3 DNA is TGTGCCAGCAGACCCCAGGATATATGGGAGCAGTACTTC. It translates to CASRPQDIWEQYF. Full variable domain (rest looked up from reference TRBV28 and TRBJ2-7): DVKVTQSSRYLVKRTGEKVFLECVQDMDHENMFWYRQDPGLGLRLIYFSYDVKMKEKGDIPEGYSVSREKKERFSLILESASTNQTSMYLCASRPQDIWEQYFGPGTRLTVT.

The chain employs TRBV6-2 or TRBV6-3 and TRBJ1-4; D gene unclear. The V end lost 6 bases, the J end lost 3 bases, and 14 bases lay between the germline ends. CDR1 is MNHEY, CDR2 SVGEGT, per germline. This CDR3 is 15 amino acids long. This chain's CDR3 is CASSKLMVSNEKLFF. In DNA form, the CDR3 reads TGTGCCAGCAGCAAGCTAATGGTGTCTAATGAAAAACTGTTTTTT.

V usage is TRBV5-4 and J usage is TRBJ2-1; the D gene is possibly TRBD2 (5 bases). This CDR3 is 13 amino acids long. Trimming took 3 bases from V and 5 from J, leaving 9 bases between them. CDR1 and CDR2 (germline): SGHNT, YYREEE (reference sequence). Written as DNA, the CDR3 is TGTGCCAGCAGCTCGCGGGCAAACAATGAGCAGTTCTTC. It is translated as CASSSRANNEQFF.

This clone was detected a few times. This chain joins TRBV5-6 and TRBJ1-2; TRBD1 agrees at 8 bases. The CDR3 is made up of 16 amino acids. V gave up 0 bases and J gave up 0 bases; unmatched junction bases: 4. From germline, CDR1 is SGHDT and CDR2 YYEEEE. The chain's CDR3 is CASSLDRGLANYGYTF. The CDR3 DNA reads as TGTGCCAGCAGCTTGGACAGGGGGTTAGCTAACTATGGCTACACCTTC.

The chain recombines TRBV7-9 with TRBJ2-7, with a weak D call TRBD2 (6 bases). Germline CDR1 reads SEHNR; CDR2 reads FQNEAQ (reference sequence). The CDR3 runs 14 residues. V shed 5 bases and J shed 5 bases, with 16 bases lying between them. The CDR3 DNA follows: TGTGCCAGCAGCATTTCTCGGGAGTCGAACGAGCAGTACTTC. It encodes CASSISRESNEQYF. The full variable domain, completed using reference TRBV7-9 and TRBJ2-7, is DTGVSQNPRHKITKRGQNVTFRCDPISEHNRLYWYRQTLGQGPEFLTYFQNEAQLEKSRLLSDRFSAERPKGSFSTLEIQRTEQGDSAMYLCASSISRESNEQYFGPGTRLTVT.

The V and J genes are TRBV29-1 and TRBJ2-5, with a weak D call TRBD2 (6 bases). Germline assignment: CDR1 SQVTM and CDR2 ANQGSEA. This CDR3 is 13 amino acids long. V gave up 6 bases and J gave up 5 bases, with 16 bases separating them. The CDR3 nucleotides read TGCAGCGTGGGGTACTTAGGAGGGGAGACCCAGTACTTC. The encoded protein is CSVGYLGGETQYF.